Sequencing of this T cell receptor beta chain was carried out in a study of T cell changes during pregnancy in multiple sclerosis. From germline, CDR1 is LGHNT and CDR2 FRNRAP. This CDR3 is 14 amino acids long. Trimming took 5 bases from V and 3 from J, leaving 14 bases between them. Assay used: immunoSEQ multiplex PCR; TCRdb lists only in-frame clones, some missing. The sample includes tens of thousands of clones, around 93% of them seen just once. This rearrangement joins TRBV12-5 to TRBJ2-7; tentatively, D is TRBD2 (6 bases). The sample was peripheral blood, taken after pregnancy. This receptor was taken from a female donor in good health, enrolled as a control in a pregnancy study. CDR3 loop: CASGTGDSVYEQYF. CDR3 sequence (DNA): TGTGCTAGTGGTACTGGGGACTCCGTCTACGAGCAGTACTTC.